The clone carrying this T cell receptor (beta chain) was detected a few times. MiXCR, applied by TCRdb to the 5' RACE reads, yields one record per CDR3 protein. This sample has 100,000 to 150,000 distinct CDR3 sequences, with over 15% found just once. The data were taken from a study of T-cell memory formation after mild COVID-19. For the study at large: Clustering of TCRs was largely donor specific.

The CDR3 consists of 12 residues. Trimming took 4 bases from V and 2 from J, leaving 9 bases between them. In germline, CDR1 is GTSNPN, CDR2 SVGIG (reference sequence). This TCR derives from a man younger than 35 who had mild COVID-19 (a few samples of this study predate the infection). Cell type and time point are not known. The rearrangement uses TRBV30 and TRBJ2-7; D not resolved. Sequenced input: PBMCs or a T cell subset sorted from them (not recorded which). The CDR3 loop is CAWTTEAYEQYF. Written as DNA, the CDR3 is TGTGCCTGGACCACCGAGGCCTACGAGCAGTACTTC.